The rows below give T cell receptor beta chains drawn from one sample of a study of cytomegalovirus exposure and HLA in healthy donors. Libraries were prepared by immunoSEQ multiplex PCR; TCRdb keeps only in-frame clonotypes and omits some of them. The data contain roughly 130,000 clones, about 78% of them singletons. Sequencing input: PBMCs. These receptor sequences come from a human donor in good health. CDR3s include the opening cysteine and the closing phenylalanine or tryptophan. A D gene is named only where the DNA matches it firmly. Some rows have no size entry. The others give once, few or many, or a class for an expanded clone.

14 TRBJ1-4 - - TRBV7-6 CASSRQFLGEKLFF TGTGCCAGCAGCCGACAGTTTCTGGGGGAAAAACTGTTTTTT
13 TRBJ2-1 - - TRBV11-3 CASSSRESPEQFF TGTGCCAGCAGCTCGCGGGAATCTCCCGAGCAGTTCTTC
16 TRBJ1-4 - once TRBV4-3 CASSQVGGATNEKLFF TGCGCCAGCAGCCAAGTCGGGGGGGCAACTAATGAAAAACTGTTTTTT
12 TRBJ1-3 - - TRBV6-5 CASTSSGNTIYF TGTGCCAGCACCAGCTCTGGAAACACCATATATTTT
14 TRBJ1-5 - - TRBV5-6 CASSPGSVNQPQHF TGTGCCAGCAGCCCGGGGAGTGTCAATCAGCCCCAGCATTTT
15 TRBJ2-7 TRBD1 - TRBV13 CASSQVRQGIWEQYF TGTGCCAGCAGCCAAGTACGACAGGGCATTTGGGAGCAGTACTTC
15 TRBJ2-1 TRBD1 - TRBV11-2 CASSLGTGIRNEQFF TGTGCCAGCAGCTTAGGGACAGGGATACGGAATGAGCAGTTCTTC
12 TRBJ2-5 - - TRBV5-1 CASTGGPETQYF TGCGCCAGCACCGGGGGGCCGGAGACCCAGTACTTC
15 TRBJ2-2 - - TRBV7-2 CASSLDGRADGELFF TGTGCCAGCAGCTTAGACGGCAGGGCCGACGGGGAGCTGTTTTTT
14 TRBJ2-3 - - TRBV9 CASSGGPVADTQYF TGTGCCAGCAGCGGAGGTCCGGTGGCAGATACGCAGTATTTT
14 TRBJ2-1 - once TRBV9 CASSVTGSYNEQFF TGTGCCAGCAGCGTGACGGGTTCCTACAATGAGCAGTTCTTC
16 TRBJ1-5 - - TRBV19 CASSIVHTKTGQPQHF TGTGCCAGTAGTATAGTACACACCAAAACGGGGCAGCCCCAGCATTTT
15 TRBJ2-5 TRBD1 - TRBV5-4 CASSPGGQGQETQYF TGTGCCAGCAGCCCTGGGGGACAGGGGCAAGAGACCCAGTACTTC
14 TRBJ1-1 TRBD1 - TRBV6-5 CASSGTGGLTEAFF TGTGCCAGCAGTGGAACAGGGGGCCTGACTGAAGCTTTCTTT
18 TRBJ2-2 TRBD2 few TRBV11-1 CASSPYVSGGAGGGELFF TGTGCCAGCAGCCCCTATGTGAGCGGGGGGGCAGGTGGCGGGGAGCTGTTTTTT
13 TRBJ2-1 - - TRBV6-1 CASSPGVLNEQFF TGTGCCAGCAGCCCAGGGGTGCTCAATGAGCAGTTCTTC
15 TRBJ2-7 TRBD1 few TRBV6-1 CASSDLIGTADEQYF TGTGCCAGCAGTGACCTCATCGGGACAGCCGACGAGCAGTACTTC
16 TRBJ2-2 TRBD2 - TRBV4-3 CASSHHSGKPAGELFF TGCGCCAGCAGCCATCATAGCGGGAAGCCGGCCGGGGAGCTGTTTTTT
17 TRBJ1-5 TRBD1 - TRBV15 CATSTRPDRGPNQPQHF TGTGCCACCAGCACCAGACCGGACAGGGGTCCCAATCAGCCCCAGCATTTT
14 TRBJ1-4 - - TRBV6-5 CASSYRGGGEKLFF TGTGCCAGCAGTTACAGGGGGGGTGGTGAAAAACTGTTTTTT
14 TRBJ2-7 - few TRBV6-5 CASSRGGANYEQYF TGTGCCAGCAGTCGTGGGGGGGCGAACTACGAGCAGTACTTC
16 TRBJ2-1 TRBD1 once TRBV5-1 CASSLDRGVSYNEQFF TGCGCCAGCAGCCTGGACAGGGGGGTGTCCTACAATGAGCAGTTCTTC
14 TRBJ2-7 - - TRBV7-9 CASSLVAVNYEQYF TGTGCCAGCAGCTTAGTGGCAGTTAATTACGAGCAGTACTTC
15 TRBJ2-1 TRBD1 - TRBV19 CASSQTGLTYNEQFF TGTGCCAGTTCCCAGACAGGGCTCACCTACAATGAGCAGTTCTTC
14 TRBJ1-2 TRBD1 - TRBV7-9 CASSSGQGLYGYTF TGTGCCAGCAGCTCAGGACAGGGCCTCTATGGCTACACCTTC
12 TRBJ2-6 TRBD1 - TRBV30 CAWSLGQADLTF TGTGCCTGGAGCCTAGGACAGGCGGACCTGACTTTC
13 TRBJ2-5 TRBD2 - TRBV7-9 CASRLAGEETQYF TGTGCCAGCAGGCTAGCGGGGGAGGAGACCCAGTACTTC
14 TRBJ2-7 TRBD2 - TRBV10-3 CAIKGAGSSYEQYF TGTGCCATAAAGGGAGCGGGGAGCTCCTACGAGCAGTACTTC
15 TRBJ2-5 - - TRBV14 CASSQLDSYQETQYF TGTGCCAGCAGCCAACTAGACAGTTACCAAGAGACCCAGTACTTC
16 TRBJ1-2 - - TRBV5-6 CASWMGPGAQSYGYTF TGTGCCAGCTGGATGGGCCCAGGGGCGCAGAGCTATGGCTACACCTTC
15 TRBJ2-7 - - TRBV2 CASSDNAGRTYEQYF TGTGCCAGCAGTGACAACGCGGGGAGAACCTACGAGCAGTACTTC
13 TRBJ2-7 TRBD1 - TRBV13 CASSSDRGGEQYF TGTGCCAGCAGCTCGGACAGGGGAGGCGAGCAGTACTTC
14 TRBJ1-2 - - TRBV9 CASSVEGGSIGYTF TGTGCCAGCAGCGTAGAGGGAGGGTCTATTGGCTACACCTTC
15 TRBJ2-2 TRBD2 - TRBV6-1 CASIEAGGRTGELFF TGTGCCAGCATAGAAGCGGGGGGGCGCACCGGGGAGCTGTTTTTT
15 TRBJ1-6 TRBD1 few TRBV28 CASSASTGGNSPLHF TGTGCCAGCAGTGCATCGACAGGGGGGAATTCACCCCTCCACTTT
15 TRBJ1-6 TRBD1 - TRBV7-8 CASSPGQGAGSPLHF TGTGCCAGCAGCCCTGGACAGGGGGCCGGATCACCCCTCCACTTT
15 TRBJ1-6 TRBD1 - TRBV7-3 CASSLTKGGVSPLHF TGTGCCAGCAGCTTAACCAAAGGGGGCGTCTCACCCCTCCACTTT
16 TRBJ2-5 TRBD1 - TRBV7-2 CASSLALQGASETQYF TGTGCCAGCAGCTTAGCGCTGCAGGGGGCTTCAGAGACCCAGTACTTC
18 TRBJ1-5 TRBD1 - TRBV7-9 CSSSLGDRDLSGNQPQHF TGTTCCAGCAGCTTAGGGGACAGGGATCTCTCTGGCAATCAGCCCCAGCATTTT
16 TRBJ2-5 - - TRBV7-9 CASSPGGQVQQETQYF TGTGCCAGCAGCCCAGGGGGGCAGGTTCAACAAGAGACCCAGTACTTC
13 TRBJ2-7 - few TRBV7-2 CASSFKRESEQYF TGTGCCAGCAGCTTTAAAAGGGAGTCCGAGCAGTACTTC
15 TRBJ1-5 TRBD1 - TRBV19 CASSTGTGKVQPQHF TGTGCCAGTAGTACCGGGACAGGGAAGGTTCAGCCCCAGCATTTT